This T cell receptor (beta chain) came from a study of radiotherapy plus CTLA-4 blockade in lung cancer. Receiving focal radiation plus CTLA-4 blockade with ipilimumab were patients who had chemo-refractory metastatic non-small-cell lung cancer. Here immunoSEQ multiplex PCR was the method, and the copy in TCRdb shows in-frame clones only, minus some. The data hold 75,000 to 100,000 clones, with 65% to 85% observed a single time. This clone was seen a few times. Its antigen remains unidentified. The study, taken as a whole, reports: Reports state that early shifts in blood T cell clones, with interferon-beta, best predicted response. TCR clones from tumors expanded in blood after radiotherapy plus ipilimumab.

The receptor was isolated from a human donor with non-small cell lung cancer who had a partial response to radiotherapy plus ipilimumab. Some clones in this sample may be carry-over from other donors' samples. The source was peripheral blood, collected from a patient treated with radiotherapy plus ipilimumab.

The CDR3 DNA sequence: TGTGCCAGCTCACCAAATTTTCGGGGGTTCGATACGCAGTATTTT. Translating it yields CASSPNFRGFDTQYF. The chain joins TRBV18 to TRBJ2-3, with D perhaps TRBD2 (6 bases). CDR1 and CDR2 from the germline V gene are KGHSH and LQKENI. The CDR3 runs 15 residues. The V gene lost 2 bases and the J gene lost 6 bases, with 15 bases spanning the gap.